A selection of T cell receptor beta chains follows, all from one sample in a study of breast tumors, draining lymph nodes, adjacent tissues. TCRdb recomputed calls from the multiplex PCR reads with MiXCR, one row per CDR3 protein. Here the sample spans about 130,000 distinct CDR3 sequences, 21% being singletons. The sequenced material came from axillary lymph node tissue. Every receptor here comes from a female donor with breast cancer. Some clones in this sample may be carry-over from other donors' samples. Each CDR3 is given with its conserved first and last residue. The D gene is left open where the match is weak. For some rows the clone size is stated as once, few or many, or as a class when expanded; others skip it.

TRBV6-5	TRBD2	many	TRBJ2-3	CASSYDPLGAGARSSTDTQYF	TGTGCCAGCAGTTACGACCCCTTGGGAGCGGGAGCCCGTTCTAGCACAGATACGCAGTATTTT
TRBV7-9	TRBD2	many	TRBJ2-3	CASSTRTSGNSDTQYF	TGTGCCAGCAGCACCAGGACTAGCGGGAACTCAGATACGCAGTATTTT
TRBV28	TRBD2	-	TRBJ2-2	CASRLGTTRMTGELFF	TGTGCCAGCAGACTCGGGACTACCCGGATGACCGGGGAGCTGTTTTTT
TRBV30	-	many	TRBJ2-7	CAWRNAGGPGEQYF	TGTGCCTGGAGAAACGCCGGGGGCCCCGGCGAGCAGTACTTC
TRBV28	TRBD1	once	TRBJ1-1	CASSFLSRGDMNTEAFF	TGTGCCAGCAGTTTCCTATCCAGGGGGGACATGAACACTGAAGCTTTCTTT
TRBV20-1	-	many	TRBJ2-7	CSARDRLVYYEQYF	TGCAGTGCTAGAGATCGTCTAGTATACTACGAGCAGTACTTC
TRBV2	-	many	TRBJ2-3	CASSEQGPDTQYF	TGTGCCAGCAGTGAACAGGGACCAGATACGCAGTATTTT
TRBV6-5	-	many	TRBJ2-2	CASSYLATGELFF	TGTGCCAGCAGTTACCTCGCCACCGGGGAGCTGTTTTTT
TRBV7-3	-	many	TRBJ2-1	CASSLDSRNEQFF	TGTGCCAGCAGCTTGGACTCCCGCAATGAGCAGTTCTTC
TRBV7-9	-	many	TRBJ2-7	CASSPPGTVSYEQYF	TGTGCCAGCAGCCCCCCCGGGACGGTCTCCTACGAGCAGTACTTC
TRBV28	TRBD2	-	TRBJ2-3	CASSFGLLADLTDTQYF	TGTGCCAGCAGTTTTGGTCTACTAGCGGATCTCACAGATACGCAGTATTTT
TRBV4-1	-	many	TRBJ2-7	CASSQHPETGNEQYF	TGCGCCAGCAGCCAACACCCCGAGACAGGCAACGAGCAGTACTTC
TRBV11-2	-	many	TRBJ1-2	CASSPTRDYGYTF	TGTGCCAGCAGCCCTACTCGGGACTATGGCTACACCTTC
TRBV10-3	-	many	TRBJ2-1	CAISDNGNEQFF	TGTGCCATCAGTGACAATGGGAATGAGCAGTTCTTC
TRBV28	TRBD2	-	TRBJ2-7	CASSPRPRLASYEQYF	TGTGCCAGCAGTCCACGTCCTAGACTAGCCTCCTACGAGCAGTACTTC
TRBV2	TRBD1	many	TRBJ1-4	CASSEVGRGGEKLFF	TGTGCCAGCAGTGAAGTGGGCAGGGGGGGGGAAAAACTGTTTTTT
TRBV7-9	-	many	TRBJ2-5	CASSLAGQQETQYF	TGTGCCAGCAGCTTAGCAGGACAGCAAGAGACCCAGTACTTC
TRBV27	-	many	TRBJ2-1	CASSPFPESSYNEQFF	TGTGCCAGCAGTCCTTTCCCAGAAAGCTCCTACAATGAGCAGTTCTTC
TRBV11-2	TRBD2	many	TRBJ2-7	CASTPGTSGMNEQYF	TGTGCCAGCACCCCCGGGACTAGCGGGATGAACGAGCAGTACTTC
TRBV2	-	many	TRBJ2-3	CASSEDPWSTDTQYF	TGTGCCAGCAGCGAGGACCCCTGGAGCACAGATACGCAGTATTTT
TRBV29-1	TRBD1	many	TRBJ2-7	CSVAKGQRSSYEQYF	TGCAGCGTGGCAAAGGGACAGCGAAGCTCCTACGAGCAGTACTTC
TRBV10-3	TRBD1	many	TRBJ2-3	CAIRDGQGDTQYF	TGTGCCATCAGGGACGGACAGGGCGATACGCAGTATTTT